The 14 T cell receptor beta chains listed next were all sequenced from one sample in a study of CD8 T cells in Susac syndrome. An input of about 0.5 to 1 ug of RNA was subjected to reverse transcription using random hexamers. TCRdb processed the immunoSEQ multiplex PCR reads anew with MiXCR; each CDR3 protein has one entry. Counted here are about 120,000 distinct CDR3 sequences, approximately 93% occurring once; the ten biggest clones make up about 0.087%. Material: CD4+ T cells from PBMCs. The receptors were gathered from a human donor with multiple sclerosis.

The chain has TRBV20-1 and TRBJ1-5; a weak D match, TRBD1 (6 bases). This CDR3 has 17 residues. Deletions cut 2 bases from V and 2 bases from J, with 19 bases between. Germline values: CDR1 DFQATT, CDR2 SNEGSKA (reference sequence). CDR3 DNA: TGCAGTGCTAGACCGTACAGGGTCCCGGGGGGCAATCAGCCCCAGCATTTT. Its protein is CSARPYRVPGGNQPQHF.

The chain carries TRBV15 and TRBJ1-5, with no clear D. V gave up 8 bases and J gave up 1 base, with 15 bases separating them. Germline V gene data show CDR1 as LNHNV and CDR2 as YYDKDF (reference sequence). The CDR3 runs 15 residues. CDR3 in amino acids: CATSNRLGSNQPQHF. CDR3 DNA sequence: TGTGCCACCTCCAATAGGCTGGGGAGCAATCAGCCCCAGCATTTT.

V gene TRBV6-2 or TRBV6-3 combines with J gene TRBJ2-3; D gene ambiguous. With 0 bases removed from V and 6 bases from J, the gap between germline ends came to 7 bases. This CDR3 spans 13 amino acids. In germline, CDR1 is MNHEY, CDR2 SVGEGT. This CDR3 reads CASSYSGVDTQYF. The CDR3 region has the DNA TGTGCCAGCAGTTACTCCGGCGTTGATACGCAGTATTTT.

This chain joins TRBV30 and TRBJ1-1; no clear D. The CDR3 contains 12 residues. V was cut by 5 bases and J by 1 base, with 8 bases left in between. Germline loops: CDR1 GTSNPN, CDR2 SVGIG (reference sequence). The CDR3 bases are TGTGCCTGGGGTAGGGAGAACACTGAAGCTTTCTTT. Protein product: CAWGRENTEAFF.

V and J are TRBV20-1 and TRBJ2-4; D not certain. Germline V CDR1 and CDR2: DFQATT, SNEGSKA (reference sequence). V was clipped by 3 bases and J by 0 bases, with 18 bases between them. The CDR3 is made up of 17 amino acids. Written as DNA, the CDR3 is TGCAGTGCTAGTTTACCCTCCGCACAGCTAGCCAAAAACATTCAGTACTTC. It yields the protein CSASLPSAQLAKNIQYF.

The chain joins TRBV20-1 to TRBJ1-5; D is unresolved. V shed 5 bases and J shed 3 bases, with 17 bases lying between them. Germline V gives CDR1 DFQATT, CDR2 SNEGSKA (reference sequence). The CDR3 length is 15 residues. The chain's CDR3 is CSAQPGQSNNQPQHF. CDR3 in DNA: TGCAGTGCTCAGCCGGGCCAATCTAACAATCAGCCCCAGCATTTT.

A single count supports this clonotype. The chain uses TRBV28 and TRBJ1-1, with D unresolved. Trimming pared 6 bases from V and 1 base from J, leaving 15 bases between. Looked up from germline, CDR1 is MDHEN and CDR2 is SYDVKM. The CDR3 has 15 amino acids. CDR3 sequence reads: CASREEAGENTEAFF. As DNA, the CDR3 is TGTGCCAGCAGGGAAGAGGCAGGAGAGAACACTGAAGCTTTCTTT.

The genes are TRBV5-1 and TRBJ1-1; D not certain. Between the trimmed V and J ends, which lost 0 bases and 0 bases, there was a span of 12 bases. Germline CDR1 and CDR2: SGHRS and YFSETQ. This CDR3 spans 16 amino acids. The CDR3 reads CASSLAKAGLNTEAFF. CDR3 bases: TGCGCCAGCAGCTTGGCCAAGGCAGGCCTGAACACTGAAGCTTTCTTT.

The chain recombines TRBV6-6 with TRBJ1-2, with TRBD1 matching over 8 bases. Unmatched junction bases numbered 8, after V lost 2 bases and J lost 6 bases. There are 15 residues in the CDR3. Germline V gene data show CDR1 as MNHNY and CDR2 as SVGAGI (reference sequence). The CDR3 reads CASSYGARGQDGYTF. CDR3 nucleotides: TGTGCCAGCAGTTACGGTGCCAGGGGGCAAGATGGCTACACCTTC.

This clonotype occurred once. The chain carries TRBV6-2 or TRBV6-3 and TRBJ1-4; 8 positions agree with TRBD1. Trimming took 0 bases from V and 2 from J; bases not matched to a gene: 8. Germline lookup yields CDR1 MNHEY and CDR2 SVGEGT. CDR3 size: 18 residues. Written as DNA, the CDR3 is TGTGCCAGCAGTTACTCGACGGACAGGGATTGGACTAATGAAAAACTGTTTTTT. The encoded protein is CASSYSTDRDWTNEKLFF.

The chain carries TRBV20-1 and TRBJ2-3; 8 bases match TRBD2. In germline, CDR1 is DFQATT, CDR2 SNEGSKA (reference sequence). Unmatched junction bases numbered 9, after V lost 6 bases and J lost 1 base. The CDR3 is 15 amino acids. The CDR3 nucleotides read TGCAGTGCGGGGGGAGGAGCGGGGGGCACAGATACGCAGTATTTT. It codes for CSAGGGAGGTDTQYF.

This sequence joins TRBV6-5 and TRBJ2-7; TRBD2 matches at 8 bases. This CDR3 comprises 15 residues. Trimming took 6 bases from V and 3 from J; bases not matched to a gene: 10. Germline V gene lookup returns CDR1 MNHEY and CDR2 SVGAGI. The CDR3 loop reads CASRTGAGGFYEQYF. The DNA of the CDR3 is TGTGCCAGCAGAACCGGGGCGGGGGGATTCTACGAGCAGTACTTC.

The V call is TRBV20-1, the J call TRBJ1-1, with 10 bases that match TRBD1. Germline CDR1 DFQATT, CDR2 SNEGSKA (reference sequence). V gave up 3 bases and J gave up 3 bases; unmatched junction bases: 13. This CDR3 is 17 amino acids long. The CDR3: CSASVPGQGIFDTEAFF. The CDR3 DNA reads as TGCAGTGCTAGTGTTCCGGGACAGGGGATTTTTGACACTGAAGCTTTCTTT.

This CDR3 reads CASSSRQAHTEAFF. As DNA, the CDR3 is TGTGCCAGCAGCTCTCGACAGGCCCACACTGAAGCTTTCTTT. The V gene is TRBV5-6, the J gene TRBJ1-1, with D possibly TRBD1 on 6 matching bases. Trimming shortened V by 3 bases and J by 3 bases, and 12 bases separated the two germline ends. This CDR3 has 14 amino acids. CDR1 is SGHDT and CDR2 is YYEEEE in the germline V gene.